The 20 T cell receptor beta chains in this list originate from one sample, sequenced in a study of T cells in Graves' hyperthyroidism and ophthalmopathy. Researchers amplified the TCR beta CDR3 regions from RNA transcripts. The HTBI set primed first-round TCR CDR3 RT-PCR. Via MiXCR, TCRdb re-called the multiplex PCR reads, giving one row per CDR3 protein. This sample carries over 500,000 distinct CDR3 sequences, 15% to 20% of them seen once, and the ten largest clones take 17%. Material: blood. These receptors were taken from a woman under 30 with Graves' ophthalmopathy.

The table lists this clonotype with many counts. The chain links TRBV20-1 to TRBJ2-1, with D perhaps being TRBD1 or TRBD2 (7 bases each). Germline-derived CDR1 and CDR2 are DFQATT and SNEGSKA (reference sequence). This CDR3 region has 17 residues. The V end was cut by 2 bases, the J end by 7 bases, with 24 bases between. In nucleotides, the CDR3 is TGCAGTGCTAGAAAATGGGGGAGGGGACAGTATAGGAATGAGCAGTTCTTC. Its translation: CSARKWGRGQYRNEQFF.

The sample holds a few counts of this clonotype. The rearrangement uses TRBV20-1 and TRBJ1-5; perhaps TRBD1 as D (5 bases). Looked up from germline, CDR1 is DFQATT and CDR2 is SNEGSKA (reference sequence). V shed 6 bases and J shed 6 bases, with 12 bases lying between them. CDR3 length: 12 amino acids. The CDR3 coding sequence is TGCAGTGCCTCCGCCGGGGGTCAGCCCCAGCATTTT. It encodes CSASAGGQPQHF.

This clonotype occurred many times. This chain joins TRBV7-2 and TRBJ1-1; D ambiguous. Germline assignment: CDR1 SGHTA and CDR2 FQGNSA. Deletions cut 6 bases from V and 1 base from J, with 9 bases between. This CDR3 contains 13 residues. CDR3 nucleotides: TGTGCCAGCAGTGCCTACCAGAACACTGAAGCTTTCTTT. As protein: CASSAYQNTEAFF.

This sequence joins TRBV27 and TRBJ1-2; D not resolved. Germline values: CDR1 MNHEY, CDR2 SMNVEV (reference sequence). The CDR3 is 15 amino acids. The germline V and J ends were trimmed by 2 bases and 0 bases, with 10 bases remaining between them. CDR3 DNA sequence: TGTGCCAGCAGTTTACGCAGGTTCTCTAACTATGGCTACACCTTC. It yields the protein CASSLRRFSNYGYTF.

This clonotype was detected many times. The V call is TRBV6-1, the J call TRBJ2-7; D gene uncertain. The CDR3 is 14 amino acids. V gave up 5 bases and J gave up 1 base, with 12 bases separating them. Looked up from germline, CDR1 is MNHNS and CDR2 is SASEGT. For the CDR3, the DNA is TGTGCCAGCAGTCTATGGCATGGATCCTACGAGCAGTACTTC. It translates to CASSLWHGSYEQYF.

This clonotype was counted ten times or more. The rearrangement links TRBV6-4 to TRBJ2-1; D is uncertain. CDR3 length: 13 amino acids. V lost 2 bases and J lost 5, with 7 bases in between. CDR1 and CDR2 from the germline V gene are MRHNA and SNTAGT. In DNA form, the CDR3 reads TGTGCCAGCAGTGACCAGGTTCACAATGAGCAGTTCTTC. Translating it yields CASSDQVHNEQFF.

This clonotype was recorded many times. In DNA form, the CDR3 reads TGTGCCAGCTCACCACCGGGTCCGGGTGAGTCCTATGGCTACACCTTC. This encodes CASSPPGPGESYGYTF. V gene TRBV18 combines with J gene TRBJ1-2; no definite D call. V was shortened by 0 bases and J by 4 bases, with 15 bases between the two germline ends. The CDR3 contains 16 residues. The germline V gene has CDR1 KGHSH and CDR2 LQKENI.

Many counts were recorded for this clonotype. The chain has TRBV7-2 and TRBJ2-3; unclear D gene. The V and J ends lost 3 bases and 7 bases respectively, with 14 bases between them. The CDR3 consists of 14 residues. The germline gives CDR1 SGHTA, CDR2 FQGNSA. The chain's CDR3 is CASSLDLRANTQYF. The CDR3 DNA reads TGTGCCAGCAGCTTGGACCTCAGAGCAAATACGCAGTATTTT.

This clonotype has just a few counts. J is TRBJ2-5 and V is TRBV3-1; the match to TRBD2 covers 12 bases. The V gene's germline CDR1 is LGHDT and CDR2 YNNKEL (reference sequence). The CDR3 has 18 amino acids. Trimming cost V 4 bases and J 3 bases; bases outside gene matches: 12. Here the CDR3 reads CASSPLLAGGILKETQYF. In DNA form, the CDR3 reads TGTGCCAGCAGCCCTTTACTAGCGGGGGGTATCTTGAAAGAGACCCAGTACTTC.

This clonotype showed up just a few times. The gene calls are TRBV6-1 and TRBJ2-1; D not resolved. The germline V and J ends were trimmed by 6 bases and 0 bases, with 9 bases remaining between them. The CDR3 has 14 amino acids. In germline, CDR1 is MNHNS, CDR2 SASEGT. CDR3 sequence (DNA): TGTGCCAGCAGCCCTAGGACCTCCTACAATGAGCAGTTCTTC. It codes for CASSPRTSYNEQFF.

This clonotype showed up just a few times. The CDR3 region is CASRKGREHGYTF. The CDR3 nucleotides are TGTGCCAGCAGGAAGGGCAGGGAACATGGCTACACCTTC. The chain links TRBV2 to TRBJ1-2; possibly TRBD1 for D (5 bases). The CDR3 has 13 amino acids. Germline V gene lookup returns CDR1 SNHLY and CDR2 FYNNEI. The V gene lost 6 bases and the J gene lost 6 bases, with 14 bases spanning the gap.

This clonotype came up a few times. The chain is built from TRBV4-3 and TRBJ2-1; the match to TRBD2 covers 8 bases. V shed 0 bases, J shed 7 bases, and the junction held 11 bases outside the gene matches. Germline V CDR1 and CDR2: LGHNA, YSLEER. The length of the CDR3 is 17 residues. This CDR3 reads CASSQDWAGGRENEQFF. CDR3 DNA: TGCGCCAGCAGCCAAGATTGGGCGGGAGGTCGGGAAAATGAGCAGTTCTTC.

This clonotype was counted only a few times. CDR3 region: CASSLIGLAGGLDTQYF. For the CDR3, the DNA is TGTGCCAGCAGCTTAATAGGGCTAGCGGGGGGGTTAGATACGCAGTATTTT. J is TRBJ2-3 and V is TRBV7-3, with 12 bases matching TRBD2. Germline V gives CDR1 SGHTA, CDR2 FQGTGA. The CDR3 is made up of 17 amino acids. After removal of 1 base from V and 5 bases from J, the junction contained 7 bases not matched to a gene.

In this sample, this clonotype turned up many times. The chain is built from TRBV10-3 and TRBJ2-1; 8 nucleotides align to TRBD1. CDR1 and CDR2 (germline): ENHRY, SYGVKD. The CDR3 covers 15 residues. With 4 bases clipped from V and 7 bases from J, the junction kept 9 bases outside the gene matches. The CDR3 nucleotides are TGTGCCATCAGTGGTGGACAGGGCGGAGGAAATGAGCAGTTCTTC. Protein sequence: CAISGGQGGGNEQFF.

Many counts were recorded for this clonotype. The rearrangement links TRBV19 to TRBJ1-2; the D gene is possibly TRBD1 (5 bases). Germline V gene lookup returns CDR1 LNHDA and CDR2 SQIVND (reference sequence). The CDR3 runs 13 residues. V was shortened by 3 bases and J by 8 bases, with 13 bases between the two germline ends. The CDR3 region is CASSIFGTDGYTF. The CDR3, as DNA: TGTGCCAGTAGTATTTTCGGGACGGACGGCTACACCTTC.

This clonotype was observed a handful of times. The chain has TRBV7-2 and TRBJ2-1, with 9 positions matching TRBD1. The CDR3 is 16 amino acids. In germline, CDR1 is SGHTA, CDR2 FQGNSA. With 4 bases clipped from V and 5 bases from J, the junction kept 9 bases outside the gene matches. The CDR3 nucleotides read TGTGCCAGCAGCTCGGCCGGGACAGGGCCAGACAATGAGCAGTTCTTC. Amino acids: CASSSAGTGPDNEQFF. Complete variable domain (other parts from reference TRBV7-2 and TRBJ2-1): GAGVSQSPSNKVTEKGKDVELRCDPISGHTALYWYRQSLGQGLEFLIYFQGNSAPDKSGLPSDRFSAERTGGSVSTLTIQRTQQEDSAVYLCASSSAGTGPDNEQFFGPGTRLTVL.

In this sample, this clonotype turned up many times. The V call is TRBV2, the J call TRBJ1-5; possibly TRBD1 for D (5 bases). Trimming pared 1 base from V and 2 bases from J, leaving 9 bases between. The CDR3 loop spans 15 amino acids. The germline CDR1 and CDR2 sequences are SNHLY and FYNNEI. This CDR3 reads CASSEGGVGNQPQHF. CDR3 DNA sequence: TGTGCCAGCAGTGAAGGGGGGGTCGGCAATCAGCCCCAGCATTTT.

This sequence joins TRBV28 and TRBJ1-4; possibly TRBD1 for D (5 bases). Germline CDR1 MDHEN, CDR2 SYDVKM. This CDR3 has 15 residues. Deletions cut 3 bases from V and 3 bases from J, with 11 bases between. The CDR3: CASSLIEGPNEKLFF. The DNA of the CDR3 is TGTGCCAGCAGTTTGATAGAGGGACCTAATGAAAAACTGTTTTTT. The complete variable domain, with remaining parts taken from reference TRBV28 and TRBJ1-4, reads DVKVTQSSRYLVKRTGEKVFLECVQDMDHENMFWYRQDPGLGLRLIYFSYDVKMKEKGDIPEGYSVSREKKERFSLILESASTNQTSMYLCASSLIEGPNEKLFFGSGTQLSVL.

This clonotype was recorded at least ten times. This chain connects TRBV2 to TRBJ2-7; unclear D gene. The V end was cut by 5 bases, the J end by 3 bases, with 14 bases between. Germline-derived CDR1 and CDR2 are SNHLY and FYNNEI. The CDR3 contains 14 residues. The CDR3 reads CASSTAAGIYEQYF. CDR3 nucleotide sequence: TGTGCCAGCAGTACTGCGGCAGGAATCTACGAGCAGTACTTC.

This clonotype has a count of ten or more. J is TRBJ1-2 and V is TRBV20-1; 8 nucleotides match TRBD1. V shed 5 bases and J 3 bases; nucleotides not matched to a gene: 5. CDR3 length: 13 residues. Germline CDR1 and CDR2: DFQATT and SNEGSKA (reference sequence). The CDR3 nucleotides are TGCAGTGCTGTGGACAGGGTGGACTATGGCTACACCTTC. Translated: CSAVDRVDYGYTF.